This TCR beta chain was observed in a study of spatial heterogeneity in lung cancer. Germline V gene sequence: CDR1 MNHEY, CDR2 SVGAGI. V trimming: 4 bases; J trimming: 0 bases; junction bases outside the gene matches: 6. CDR3 length: 15 amino acids. Time point here: sample taken at primary tumor resection. Unsorted whole RNA from tumor, nontumor lung or frozen PBMC underwent sequencing. This clonotype was seen only a few times. Individual TCR cDNA molecules each bore their own unique molecular identifier. Using its own MiXCR run on the 5' RACE reads, TCRdb lists one record per CDR3 protein. Here the sample spans more than 65,000 distinct CDR3 sequences, 7.5% to 9.5% being singletons.

The chain joins TRBV6-5 to TRBJ2-7; 7 bases are shared with TRBD1. Material: PBMCs, obtained at surgery. The TCR originated in a male donor with early-stage non-small cell lung cancer. CDR3 loop: CASSFLQGSSYEQYF. As DNA, the CDR3 is TGTGCCAGCAGTTTCCTACAGGGGAGCTCCTACGAGCAGTACTTC.